This TCR beta chain appears in the sequencing data of a study of cytomegalovirus exposure and HLA in healthy donors. Overall study: A subsequent analysis stated that the 120 or so validation repertoires were run on the same platform as the approximately 700 first-cohort repertoires.

The donors were in the 120-subject validation cohort; that cohort was separate from the approximately 670-subject first cohort. The assay was immunoSEQ multiplex PCR, and TCRdb's table has in-frame clones only and misses some. The data contain 150,000 to 200,000 clones, 85% to 90% of them seen just once; the ten biggest clones take up around 4.4%. The germline V gene encodes CDR1 SEHNR and CDR2 FQNEAQ (reference sequence). CDR3 length: 16 residues. V lost 3 bases and J 2 bases, leaving 17 bases between the germline ends. Study-wide findings and caveats: The study put roughly 160 TCR beta chains on its list as cytomegalovirus-associated. Both high specificity and high sensitivity reportedly marked the classifier's diagnosis of cytomegalovirus status.

This clone occurred once. Its specificity is not known. The chain combines TRBV7-9 with TRBJ2-7; D may be TRBD1 (6 bases). The receptor was derived from a man aged 18 to 29 in good health and CMV-seropositive. Specimen: PBMCs. The CDR3 region has the DNA TGTGCCAGCAGCTTCTCCGTGGGGCAGGGGACCTACGAGCAGTACTTC. Translated: CASSFSVGQGTYEQYF.